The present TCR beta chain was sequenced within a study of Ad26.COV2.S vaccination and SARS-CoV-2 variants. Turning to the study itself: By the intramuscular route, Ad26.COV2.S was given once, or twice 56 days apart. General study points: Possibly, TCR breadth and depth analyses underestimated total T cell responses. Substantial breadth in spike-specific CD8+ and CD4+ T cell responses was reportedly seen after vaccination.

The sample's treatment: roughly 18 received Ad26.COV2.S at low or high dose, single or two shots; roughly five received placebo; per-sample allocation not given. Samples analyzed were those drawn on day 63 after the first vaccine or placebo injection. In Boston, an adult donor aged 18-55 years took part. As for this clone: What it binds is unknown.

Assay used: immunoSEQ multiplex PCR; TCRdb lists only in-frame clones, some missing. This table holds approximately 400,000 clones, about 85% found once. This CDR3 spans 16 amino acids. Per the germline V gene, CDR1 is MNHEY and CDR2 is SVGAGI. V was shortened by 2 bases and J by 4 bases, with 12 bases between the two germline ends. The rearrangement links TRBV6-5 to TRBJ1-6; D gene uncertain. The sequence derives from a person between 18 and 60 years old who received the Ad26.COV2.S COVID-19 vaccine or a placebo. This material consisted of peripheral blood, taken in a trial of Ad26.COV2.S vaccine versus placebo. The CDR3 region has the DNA TGTGCCAGCAGTTACGGCAGGATCTTATATAATTCACCCCTCCACTTT. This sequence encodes CASSYGRILYNSPLHF.